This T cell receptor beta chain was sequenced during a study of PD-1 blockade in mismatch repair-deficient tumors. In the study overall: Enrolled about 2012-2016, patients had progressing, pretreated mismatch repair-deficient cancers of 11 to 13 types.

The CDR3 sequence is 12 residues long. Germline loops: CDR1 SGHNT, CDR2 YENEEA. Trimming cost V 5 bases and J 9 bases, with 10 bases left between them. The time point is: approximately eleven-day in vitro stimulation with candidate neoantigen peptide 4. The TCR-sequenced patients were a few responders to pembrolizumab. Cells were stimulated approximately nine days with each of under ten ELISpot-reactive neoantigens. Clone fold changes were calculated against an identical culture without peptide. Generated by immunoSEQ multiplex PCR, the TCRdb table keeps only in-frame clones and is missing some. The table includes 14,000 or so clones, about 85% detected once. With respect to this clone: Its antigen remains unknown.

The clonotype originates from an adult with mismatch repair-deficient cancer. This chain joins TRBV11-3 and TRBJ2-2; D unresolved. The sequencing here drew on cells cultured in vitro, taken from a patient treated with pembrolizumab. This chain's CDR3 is CASSERDRELFF. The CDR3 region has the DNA TGTGCCAGCAGCGAACGAGACAGGGAGCTGTTTTTT.